The 27 T cell receptor beta chains below come from one sample, sequenced in a study of T cells in Graves' hyperthyroidism and ophthalmopathy. RNA transcripts were the template for amplifying TCR beta CDR3 regions. First-round RT-PCR targeting the TCR CDR3 was performed with the HTBI primer set. MiXCR, applied by TCRdb to the multiplex PCR reads, yields one record per CDR3 protein. This sample has a few hundred thousand distinct CDR3 sequences; approximately 23% occur once, and the top ten carry roughly 49%. Sequencing was done on a sample of blood. The source is a woman in her sixties or seventies with Graves' ophthalmopathy.

This clonotype has only a few counts. The gene calls are TRBV28 and TRBJ2-3; 8 nucleotides align to TRBD2. The J segment lost 8 bases and the V segment lost 4 bases, leaving 8 bases of the junction unmatched. Germline lookup yields CDR1 MDHEN and CDR2 SYDVKM. The CDR3 is 14 amino acids. The CDR3 is CASSSPAGVRTQYF. Here the CDR3 DNA reads TGTGCCAGCAGTTCACCAGCGGGAGTTCGTACGCAGTATTTT.

The sample holds a few counts of this clonotype. This chain joins TRBV6-6 and TRBJ2-7; no reliable D call. The CDR3 totals 15 residues. Germline values: CDR1 MNHNY, CDR2 SVGAGI (reference sequence). Deletions cut 0 bases from V and 9 bases from J, with 18 bases between. The CDR3 region has the DNA TGTGCCAGCAGTTACTCAGGCGACACCCGGATTCGGCAGTACTTC. Its protein product is CASSYSGDTRIRQYF.

The chain is built from TRBV7-2 and TRBJ2-4; the D gene is possibly TRBD2 (6 bases). The CDR3 is made up of 17 amino acids. The V and J ends lost 0 bases and 1 base respectively, with 13 bases between them. Germline V gives CDR1 SGHTA, CDR2 FQGNSA. The CDR3 loop is CASSLAAGFGAKNIQYF. The CDR3 bases are TGTGCCAGCAGCTTAGCCGCGGGGTTTGGGGCCAAAAACATTCAGTACTTC.

The CDR3 sequence is CASSPRGGLGYEQYF. DNA for the CDR3: TGTGCCAGCAGTCCGCGGGGGGGGCTAGGCTACGAGCAGTACTTC. The V call is TRBV28, the J call TRBJ2-7; 9 positions agree with TRBD2. The CDR3 sequence is 15 residues long. The trim removed 5 bases at V and 3 bases at J, leaving 8 bases unmatched. CDR1 MDHEN and CDR2 SYDVKM come from the germline V gene.

V is TRBV5-6 and J is TRBJ1-1, with D maybe TRBD1 (5 bases). Between the trimmed V and J ends, which lost 3 bases and 0 bases, there was a span of 9 bases. Germline V gives CDR1 SGHDT, CDR2 YYEEEE. The CDR3 runs to 14 residues. The CDR3 sequence: CASSSAGVNTEAFF. In DNA form, the CDR3 reads TGTGCCAGCAGCTCTGCGGGGGTGAACACTGAAGCTTTCTTT.

CDR3 amino acids: CASSLMEGAETQYF. The CDR3 nucleotides read TGCGCCAGCAGCCTAATGGAGGGGGCAGAGACCCAGTACTTC. V and J are TRBV5-1 and TRBJ2-5; the D gene is possibly TRBD1 (7 bases). The CDR3 sequence is 14 residues long. Per germline, CDR1 SGHRS and CDR2 YFSETQ. V lost 4 bases to trimming and J lost 4 bases, with 14 bases between them. The entire variable domain, with the rest obtained from reference TRBV5-1 and TRBJ2-5, is as follows: KAGVTQTPRYLIKTRGQQVTLSCSPISGHRSVSWYQQTPGQGLQFLFEYFSETQRNKGNFPGRFSGRQFSNSRSEMNVSTLELGDSALYLCASSLMEGAETQYFGPGTRLLVL.

The chain carries TRBV5-1 and TRBJ2-5, with a tentative D call TRBD2 (6 bases). CDR1 is SGHRS and CDR2 is YFSETQ in the germline V gene. This CDR3 contains 17 residues. The V end lost 0 bases, the J end lost 6 bases, and 21 bases lay between the germline ends. The DNA of the CDR3 is TGCGCCAGCAGCTTGGAAGGGGCGGGATCCGTTCCGAAGACCCAGTACTTC. It codes for CASSLEGAGSVPKTQYF.

This clonotype was picked up a small number of times. The rearrangement links TRBV6-1 to TRBJ1-5; D is undetermined. With 5 bases removed from V and 0 bases from J, the gap between germline ends came to 11 bases. The CDR3 is made up of 15 amino acids. Germline V lookup: CDR1 MNHNS, CDR2 SASEGT. CDR3 in amino acids: CASSRLLGSNQPQHF. CDR3 nucleotide sequence: TGTGCCAGCAGTCGACTTTTAGGTAGCAATCAGCCCCAGCATTTT.

The chain recombines TRBV18 with TRBJ2-1; TRBD2 agrees at 8 bases. J lost 4 bases, V lost 3 bases, and 5 bases had no gene match. CDR1 and CDR2 (germline): KGHSH, LQKENI. The CDR3 sequence is 15 residues long. The CDR3, as DNA: TGTGCCAGCTCACCGGTAGCGGGAAAATACAATGAGCAGTTCTTC. This codes for CASSPVAGKYNEQFF.

The sample holds a few counts of this clonotype. The CDR3 DNA reads as TGTGCCTGGAGTCAGGGACAGGGGAACACCGGGGAGCTGTTTTTT. Translation: CAWSQGQGNTGELFF. This rearrangement joins TRBV30 to TRBJ2-2; 9 bases fit TRBD1. Germline values: CDR1 GTSNPN, CDR2 SVGIG (reference sequence). The CDR3 sequence is 15 residues long. With V trimmed by 2 bases and J by 1 base, 2 bases remained unmatched.

The sample holds many counts of this clonotype. V is TRBV27 and J is TRBJ2-1, with D tentatively TRBD1 (5 bases). Germline lookup yields CDR1 MNHEY and CDR2 SMNVEV (reference sequence). Trimming pared 6 bases from V and 1 base from J, leaving 7 bases between. The CDR3 is 13 amino acids. The CDR3 spells CASSDSSYNEQFF. Written as DNA, the CDR3 is TGTGCCAGCAGCGACAGTTCCTACAATGAGCAGTTCTTC.

The genes are TRBV19 and TRBJ1-1; TRBD1 matches 8 bases. From germline, CDR1 is LNHDA and CDR2 SQIVND (reference sequence). The CDR3 sequence is 18 residues long. The V gene end was trimmed by 3 bases and the J gene end by 0 bases; junction bases not matched to a gene: 12. The CDR3 region has the DNA TGTGCCAGTAGTATGACCAACGGACAGGGACTCATGAACACTGAAGCTTTCTTT. Translation gives CASSMTNGQGLMNTEAFF.

This clonotype was found a few times. The chain carries TRBV9 and TRBJ2-1; 7 nucleotides line up with TRBD2. Germline trimming cut 0 bases from V and 3 bases from J; bases unmatched to any gene: 9. Germline assignment: CDR1 SGDLS and CDR2 YYNGEE. This CDR3 is built from 17 residues. The CDR3 DNA sequence: TGTGCCAGCAGCGTAGTAGGAGCGGGAAATTTCTACAATGAGCAGTTCTTC. This gives the protein CASSVVGAGNFYNEQFF.

This clonotype was found a few times. The chain links TRBV30 to TRBJ2-1, with TRBD1 identical over 9 bases. J lost 9 bases, V lost 4 bases, and 7 bases had no gene match. Per the germline V gene, CDR1 is GTSNPN and CDR2 is SVGIG (reference sequence). This CDR3 has 13 residues. CDR3 in amino acids: CAWKTGGIGEQFF. The DNA of the CDR3 is TGTGCCTGGAAAACAGGGGGCATCGGTGAGCAGTTCTTC.

This clonotype was observed a handful of times. The chain is built from TRBV3-1 and TRBJ2-1; D unclear. Germline assignment: CDR1 LGHDT and CDR2 YNNKEL (reference sequence). V dropped 1 base and J dropped 12 bases, with 13 bases sitting between them. This CDR3 spans 13 amino acids. The CDR3 DNA reads as TGTGCCAGCAGCCAAGCTTGGGGAAACGTGCAGTTCTTC. The encoded protein is CASSQAWGNVQFF.

V and J are TRBV2 and TRBJ2-6, with D maybe TRBD2 (5 bases). The germline CDR1 and CDR2 sequences are SNHLY and FYNNEI. Trimming removed 10 bases from V and 0 bases from J, with 13 bases in between. The CDR3 totals 15 residues. In DNA, the CDR3 is TGTGCCAACGGGAAGGAGATCTCTGGGGCCAACGTCCTGACTTTC. Translating it yields CANGKEISGANVLTF.

The chain is built from TRBV6-1 and TRBJ1-6; a weak D match, TRBD1 (5 bases). The CDR3 loop spans 13 amino acids. The germline gives CDR1 MNHNS, CDR2 SASEGT. The V end lost 4 bases, the J end lost 9 bases, and 10 bases lay between the germline ends. CDR3 coding DNA: TGTGCCAGCAGTGGGGACTTTAGTTCACCCCTCCACTTT. This sequence encodes CASSGDFSSPLHF.

This clonotype was seen ten or more times. This rearrangement joins TRBV6-1 to TRBJ2-7; 9 bases are a match to TRBD2. CDR3 size: 13 residues. Looked up from germline, CDR1 is MNHNS and CDR2 is SASEGT. The junction had 4 bases not matched to a gene; V was cut back by 6 bases and J by 4 bases. The CDR3 nucleotides read TGTGCCAGCAGCCGCGGGGGGGGATACGAGCAGTACTTC. This sequence encodes CASSRGGGYEQYF.

DNA for the CDR3: TGTGCCAGCAGTGAAAGGGGAGCTAGCAATCAGCCCCAGCATTTT. Residues: CASSERGASNQPQHF. The rearrangement uses TRBV6-1 and TRBJ1-5; D possibly corresponds to TRBD1 (5 bases). The CDR3 has 15 residues. Germline values: CDR1 MNHNS, CDR2 SASEGT. The V end lost 2 bases, the J end lost 0 bases, and 8 bases lay between the germline ends.

This clonotype was observed many times. V gene TRBV2 combines with J gene TRBJ2-2, with unresolved D. The germline CDR1 and CDR2 sequences are SNHLY and FYNNEI. CDR3 length: 14 residues. V lost 4 bases and J lost 1, with 7 bases in between. CDR3 coding DNA: TGTGCCAGCAGTGTTCGAAGGAACACCGGGGAGCTGTTTTTT. Its protein is CASSVRRNTGELFF.

V usage is TRBV6-1 and J usage is TRBJ1-4, with D perhaps matching TRBD1 (6 bases). Germline-derived CDR1 and CDR2 are MNHNS and SASEGT. This CDR3 region has 13 residues. Trimming cost V 6 bases and J 6 bases, with 11 bases left between them. The DNA of the CDR3 is TGTGCCAGCAGGGCCCGACAGGATGAAAAACTGTTTTTT. This codes for CASRARQDEKLFF.

The table lists this clonotype with many counts. J is TRBJ2-1 and V is TRBV2, with 7 bases that match TRBD2. This CDR3 region has 16 residues. After removal of 7 bases from V and 0 bases from J, the junction contained 9 bases not matched to a gene. CDR1 is SNHLY, CDR2 FYNNEI, per germline. The CDR3 DNA follows: TGTGCCAGCATTGGGCGGCGGGGGAACTCCTACAATGAGCAGTTCTTC. Residues: CASIGRRGNSYNEQFF.

This clonotype was counted ten times or more. The rearrangement links TRBV27 to TRBJ2-1; the D gene is possibly TRBD2 (6 bases). V was pared by 2 bases and J by 4 bases, with 15 bases between. Germline V gene data show CDR1 as MNHEY and CDR2 as SMNVEV (reference sequence). The CDR3 extends over 16 amino acids. The CDR3 spells CASSLAGNFRYNEQFF. CDR3 coding DNA: TGTGCCAGCAGTTTAGCGGGGAATTTTCGGTACAATGAGCAGTTCTTC.

The CDR3 is CASPGGEGGYNEQFF. The CDR3 coding sequence is TGTGCCAGCCCCGGGGGGGAGGGGGGTTACAATGAGCAGTTCTTC. This chain links TRBV7-9 with TRBJ2-1; 8 positions match TRBD2. There are 15 residues in the CDR3. The ends lost 8 bases at V and 4 bases at J; junction bases unmatched: 10. The germline V gene encodes CDR1 SEHNR and CDR2 FQNEAQ (reference sequence).

The V call is TRBV27, the J call TRBJ1-4; TRBD1 agrees at 7 bases. The CDR3 is 15 amino acids. Germline assignment: CDR1 MNHEY and CDR2 SMNVEV (reference sequence). Trimming removed 3 bases from V and 4 bases from J; junction bases left unmatched: 5. DNA for the CDR3: TGTGCCAGCAGTTTCCTCGGACAGGATAATGAAAAACTGTTTTTT. This encodes CASSFLGQDNEKLFF. The full variable domain, completed using reference TRBV27 and TRBJ1-4, is EAQVTQNPRYLITVTGKKLTVTCSQNMNHEYMSWYRQDPGLGLRQIYYSMNVEVTDKGDVPEGYKVSRKEKRNFPLILESPSPNQTSLYFCASSFLGQDNEKLFFGSGTQLSVL.

In this sample, this clonotype turned up once. A much larger clone differs by one base, so this may be a read error. This chain uses TRBV11-2 with TRBJ2-5; possibly TRBD1 or TRBD2 for D (5 bases each). With 6 bases removed from V and 5 bases from J, the gap between germline ends came to 7 bases. The V gene's germline CDR1 is SGHAT and CDR2 FQNNGV. This CDR3 comprises 11 residues. As DNA, the CDR3 is TGTGCCAGCAGGGGGGAGGAGACCCAGTACTTC. Its translation is CASRGEETQYF.

V usage is TRBV11-2 and J usage is TRBJ1-1, with 7 bases aligning to TRBD1. This CDR3 comprises 14 residues. V was pared by 5 bases and J by 4 bases, with 7 bases of the junction left unmatched. Germline V gives CDR1 SGHAT, CDR2 FQNNGV. The CDR3 nucleotides read TGTGCCAGCAGCCCAATAACAGGGGTCACTGAAGCTTTCTTT. Translated: CASSPITGVTEAFF.